This TCR beta chain was sequenced for a study of somatic mutations in cytotoxic T cells in rheumatoid arthritis. Points from the study as a whole: CD8+ T-cell clonality showed no significant difference between rheumatoid arthritis patients and age-matched healthy controls. TRBV07 showed slight underrepresentation in rheumatoid arthritis patients, unadjusted for multiple comparisons.

This CDR3 contains 14 residues. Germline CDR1 and CDR2: LNHDA and SQIVND (reference sequence). Trimming removed 6 bases from V and 7 bases from J; junction bases left unmatched: 7. Concerning this clone itself: No antigen is known for it.

Among the healthy controls, all of them blood donors, the median age was approximately 51 years (range roughly 20-75) and more than 45% were female. Isolating CD4+ and CD8+ cells involved positive magnetic bead selection on an AutoMACS. Their purity was then checked by flow cytometry. Method: immunoSEQ multiplex PCR; TCRdb's copy keeps in-frame clones and lacks some. The sample carries about 25,000 clones, roughly four fifths recorded once. The source material was CD8+ T cells sorted from blood. J is TRBJ2-1 and V is TRBV19, with 9 nucleotides matching TRBD2. This TCR was recovered from a woman aged 18-35 years in good health. CDR3 amino acids: CASRSAGGPNEQFF. DNA of the CDR3: TGTGCCAGTAGGAGTGCGGGAGGGCCGAATGAGCAGTTCTTC.